This T cell receptor (beta chain) derives from a study of CD4+ T cells in melanoma. The germline CDR1 and CDR2 sequences are KGHSH and LQKENI. V lost 1 base and J lost 14; bases outside the gene matches: 5. The CDR3 runs 13 residues. Sequenced by immunoSEQ multiplex PCR; TCRdb stores in-frame clones only, minus some. The data show tens of thousands of clones, 55% to 75% seen once. Regarding this clone: Its specificity is unknown.

General study results and limits: Diverse differentiation states were reported for melanoma neoantigen-specific CD4+ T cells. CD8+ T cell, macrophage and B cell function reportedly correlated with neoantigen-specific CD4+ T cells.

This TCR came from a human donor with melanoma. The chain has TRBV18 and TRBJ2-1; 10 bases fit TRBD1. The sample was tumor tissue. In nucleotides, the CDR3 is TGTGCCAGCTCACCACTTACCGGGACAGGGGAGTTCTTC. Amino acid sequence: CASSPLTGTGEFF.